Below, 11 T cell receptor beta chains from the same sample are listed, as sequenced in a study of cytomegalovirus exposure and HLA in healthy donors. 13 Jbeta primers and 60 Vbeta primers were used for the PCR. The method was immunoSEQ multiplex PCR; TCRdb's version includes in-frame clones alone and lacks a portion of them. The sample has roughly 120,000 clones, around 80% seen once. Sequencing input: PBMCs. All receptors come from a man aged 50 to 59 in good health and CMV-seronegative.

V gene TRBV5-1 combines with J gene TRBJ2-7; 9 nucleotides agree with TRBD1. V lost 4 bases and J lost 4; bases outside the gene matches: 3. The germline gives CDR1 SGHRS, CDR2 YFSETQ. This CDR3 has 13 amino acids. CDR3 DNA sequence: TGCGCCAGCAGCGAACAGGGGGCTTACGAGCAGTACTTC. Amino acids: CASSEQGAYEQYF.

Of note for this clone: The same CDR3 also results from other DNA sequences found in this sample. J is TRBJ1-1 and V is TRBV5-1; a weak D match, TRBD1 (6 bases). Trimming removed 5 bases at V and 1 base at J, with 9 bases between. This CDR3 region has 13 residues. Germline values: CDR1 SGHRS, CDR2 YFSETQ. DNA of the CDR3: TGCGCCAGCAGTTCACAGGGGAACACTGAAGCTTTCTTT. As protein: CASSSQGNTEAFF.

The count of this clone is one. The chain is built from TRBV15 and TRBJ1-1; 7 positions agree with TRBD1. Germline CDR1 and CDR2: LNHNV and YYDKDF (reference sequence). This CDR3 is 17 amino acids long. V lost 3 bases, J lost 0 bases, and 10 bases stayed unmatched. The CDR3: CATSSPRQGGMNTEAFF. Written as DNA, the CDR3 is TGTGCCACCAGCAGCCCGAGACAGGGTGGGATGAACACTGAAGCTTTCTTT.

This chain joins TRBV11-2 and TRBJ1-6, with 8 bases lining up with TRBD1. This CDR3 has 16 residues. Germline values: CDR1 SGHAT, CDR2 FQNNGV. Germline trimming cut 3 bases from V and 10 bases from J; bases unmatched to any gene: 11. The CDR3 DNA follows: TGTGCCAGCAGCTTCTCTTATAGGACAGGGTTCTCACCCCTCCACTTT. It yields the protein CASSFSYRTGFSPLHF.

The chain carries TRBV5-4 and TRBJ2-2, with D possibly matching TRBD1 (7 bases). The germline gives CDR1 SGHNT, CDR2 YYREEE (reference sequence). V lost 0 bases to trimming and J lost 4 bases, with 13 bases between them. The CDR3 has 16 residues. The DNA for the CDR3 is TGTGCCAGCAGCTTGGTCCCAGGGGGACTCACCGGGGAGCTGTTTTTT. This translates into CASSLVPGGLTGELFF.

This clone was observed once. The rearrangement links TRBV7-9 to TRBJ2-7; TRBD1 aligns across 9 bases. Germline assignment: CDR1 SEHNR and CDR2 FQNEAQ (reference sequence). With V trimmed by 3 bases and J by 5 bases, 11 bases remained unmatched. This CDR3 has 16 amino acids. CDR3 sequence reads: CASSFPWGDRANEQYF. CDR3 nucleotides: TGTGCCAGCAGCTTTCCGTGGGGGGACAGGGCAAACGAGCAGTACTTC.

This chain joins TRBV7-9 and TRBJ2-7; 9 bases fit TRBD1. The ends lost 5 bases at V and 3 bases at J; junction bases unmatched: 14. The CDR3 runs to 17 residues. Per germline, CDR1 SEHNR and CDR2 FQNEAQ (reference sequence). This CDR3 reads CASSHRGGGQGFYEQYF. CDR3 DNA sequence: TGTGCCAGCAGCCATAGGGGAGGGGGACAGGGTTTCTACGAGCAGTACTTC.

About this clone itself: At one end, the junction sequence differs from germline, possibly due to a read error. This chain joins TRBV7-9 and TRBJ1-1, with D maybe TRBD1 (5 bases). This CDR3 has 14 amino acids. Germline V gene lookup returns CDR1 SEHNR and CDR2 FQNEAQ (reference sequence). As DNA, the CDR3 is TGTTCCAGCAGCTATATGGGGGGGACCACTGAAGCTTTCTTT. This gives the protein CSSSYMGGTTEAFF.

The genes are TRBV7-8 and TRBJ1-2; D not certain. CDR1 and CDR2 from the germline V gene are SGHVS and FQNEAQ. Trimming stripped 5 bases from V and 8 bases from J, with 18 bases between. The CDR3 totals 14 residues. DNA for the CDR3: TGTGCCAGCAGCCTCACGGAGGCGCCTTCGGGCTACACCTTC. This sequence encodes CASSLTEAPSGYTF. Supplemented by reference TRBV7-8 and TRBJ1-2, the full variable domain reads GAGVSQSPRYKVAKRGQDVALRCDPISGHVSLFWYQQALGQGPEFLTYFQNEAQLDKSGLPSDRFFAERPEGSVSTLKIQRTQQEDSAVYLCASSLTEAPSGYTFGSGTRLTVV.

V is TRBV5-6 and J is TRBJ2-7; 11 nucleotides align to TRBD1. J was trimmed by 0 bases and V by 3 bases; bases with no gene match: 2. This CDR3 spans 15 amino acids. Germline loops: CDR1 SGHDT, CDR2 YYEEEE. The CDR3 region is CASSSGTGGSYEQYF. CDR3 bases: TGTGCCAGCAGCTCCGGGACAGGGGGCTCCTACGAGCAGTACTTC.

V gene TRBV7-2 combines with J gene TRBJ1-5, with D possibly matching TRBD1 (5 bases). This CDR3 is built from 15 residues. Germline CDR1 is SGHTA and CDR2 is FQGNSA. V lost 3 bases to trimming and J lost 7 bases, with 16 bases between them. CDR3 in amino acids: CASSFFSQGGQPQHF. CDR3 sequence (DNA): TGTGCCAGCAGCTTTTTTTCTCAGGGAGGGCAGCCCCAGCATTTT.